The 22 T cell receptor beta chains listed next were all sequenced from one sample in a study of OX40 agonist ivuxolimab in advanced cancers. Repertoires were generated with immunoSEQ multiplex PCR, while TCRdb's copy carries only in-frame clones and drops some. The table shows around 72,000 clones, with approximately 91% occurring only once. The specimen was CD4+ or CD8+ T cells sorted from blood, collected in a trial of the OX40 agonist ivuxolimab. These receptor sequences come from an adult with an advanced solid tumor such as melanoma, head and neck, liver or kidney cancer.

The chain links TRBV4-2 to TRBJ2-7, with 9 bases matching TRBD2. This CDR3 is built from 16 residues. Germline CDR1 LGHNA, CDR2 YNFKEQ. The J segment lost 3 bases and the V segment lost 0 bases, leaving 6 bases of the junction unmatched. In nucleotides, the CDR3 is TGTGCCAGCAGCCAAGATTCTAGCGGGACCTACTACGAGCAGTACTTC. Its translation is CASSQDSSGTYYEQYF.

The chain couples TRBV5-1 to TRBJ1-5, with 11 bases lining up with TRBD1. J lost 6 bases, V lost 4 bases, and 3 bases had no gene match. Germline assignment: CDR1 SGHRS and CDR2 YFSETQ. The CDR3 loop spans 14 amino acids. DNA for the CDR3: TGCGCCAGCAGCGGAGGGACAGGGGGTCAGCCCCAGCATTTT. Its translation: CASSGGTGGQPQHF. Complete variable domain (other parts from reference TRBV5-1 and TRBJ1-5): KAGVTQTPRYLIKTRGQQVTLSCSPISGHRSVSWYQQTPGQGLQFLFEYFSETQRNKGNFPGRFSGRQFSNSRSEMNVSTLELGDSALYLCASSGGTGGQPQHFGDGTRLSIL.

The chain uses TRBV5-5 and TRBJ1-2; no reliable D call. V was pared by 3 bases and J by 0 bases, with 9 bases between. This CDR3 region has 14 residues. Germline V gives CDR1 SGHKS, CDR2 YYEKEE (reference sequence). The CDR3 DNA reads as TGTGCCAGCAGCTCCATTACAGCTAACTATGGCTACACCTTC. It specifies CASSSITANYGYTF.

V is TRBV19 and J is TRBJ1-5; TRBD1 agrees at 10 bases. The CDR3 loop spans 13 amino acids. Germline loops: CDR1 LNHDA, CDR2 SQIVND (reference sequence). J was trimmed by 6 bases and V by 5 bases; bases with no gene match: 1. The CDR3 region is CASSGDRGQPQHF. In nucleotides, the CDR3 is TGTGCCAGTAGTGGGGACAGGGGTCAGCCCCAGCATTTT.

This clone is a singleton in its sample. The chain has TRBV6-1 and TRBJ2-3; the D gene could be TRBD1 or TRBD2 (5 bases each). The CDR3 is made up of 18 amino acids. V gave up 2 bases and J gave up 2 bases, with 20 bases separating them. CDR1 MNHNS and CDR2 SASEGT come from the germline V gene. The chain's CDR3 is CASSEFKRRTTITDTQYF. CDR3 sequence (DNA): TGTGCCAGCAGTGAATTCAAGCGGCGGACAACCATCACAGATACGCAGTATTTT.

The genes are TRBV5-1 and TRBJ2-1, with 7 bases aligning to TRBD1. The V segment lost 0 bases and the J segment 5 bases; nucleotides outside the gene matches: 5. CDR1 is SGHRS and CDR2 is YFSETQ in the germline V gene. CDR3 length: 15 residues. CDR3 in amino acids: CASSLVPGQHNEQFF. CDR3 nucleotide sequence: TGCGCCAGCAGCTTGGTCCCGGGACAGCACAATGAGCAGTTCTTC.

The chain joins TRBV7-2 to TRBJ1-2; D remains ambiguous. Germline assignment: CDR1 SGHTA and CDR2 FQGNSA. The CDR3 loop spans 15 amino acids. Between the trimmed V and J ends, which lost 1 base and 1 base, there was a span of 10 bases. The CDR3 here is CASSLVAGHNYGYTF. Written as DNA, the CDR3 is TGTGCCAGCAGCTTAGTGGCAGGCCATAACTATGGCTACACCTTC.

This sequence joins TRBV4-2 and TRBJ2-2; 11 positions match TRBD1. The V segment lost 4 bases and the J segment 5 bases; nucleotides outside the gene matches: 12. Germline-derived CDR1 and CDR2 are LGHNA and YNFKEQ. This CDR3 comprises 18 residues. CDR3 residues: CASSPAPGTGGSTGELFF. Here the CDR3 DNA reads TGTGCCAGCAGCCCGGCCCCCGGGACAGGGGGGAGTACCGGGGAGCTGTTTTTT.

J is TRBJ2-7 and V is TRBV7-2, with 7 positions matching TRBD2. Germline lookup yields CDR1 SGHTA and CDR2 FQGNSA. The V gene end was trimmed by 9 bases and the J gene end by 4 bases; junction bases not matched to a gene: 6. The CDR3 consists of 12 residues. The CDR3 DNA sequence: TGTGCCAGTGGGACTACCCGATACGAGCAGTACTTC. It translates to CASGTTRYEQYF.

This sequence joins TRBV6-6 and TRBJ1-1; D is unclear. The CDR3 is made up of 13 amino acids. Deletions cut 3 bases from V and 4 bases from J, with 9 bases between. The V gene's germline CDR1 is MNHNY and CDR2 SVGAGI (reference sequence). This chain's CDR3 is CASSYIRSTEAFF. The CDR3 DNA is TGTGCCAGCAGTTATATAAGGAGCACTGAAGCTTTCTTT.

The chain recombines TRBV7-6 with TRBJ2-5; D ambiguous. V was clipped by 1 base and J by 5 bases, with 11 bases between them. Germline V lookup: CDR1 SGHVS, CDR2 FNYEAQ. The CDR3 loop spans 14 amino acids. The CDR3 loop is CASSLDSFGETQYF. DNA for the CDR3: TGTGCCAGCAGCTTAGATTCCTTCGGGGAGACCCAGTACTTC.

The CDR3 DNA reads as TGCGCCAGCAGCCACGCCAGGGGGGATTACTATGGCTACACCTTC. Translated: CASSHARGDYYGYTF. This rearrangement joins TRBV4-3 to TRBJ1-2, with 7 nucleotides matching TRBD1. J lost 3 bases, V lost 3 bases, and 7 bases had no gene match. CDR1 LGHNA and CDR2 YSLEER come from the germline V gene. The CDR3 is made up of 15 amino acids.

The genes are TRBV9 and TRBJ1-1; D is ambiguous. The germline CDR1 and CDR2 sequences are SGDLS and YYNGEE. CDR3 length: 15 amino acids. Between the trimmed V and J ends, which lost 4 bases and 3 bases, there was a span of 16 bases. The CDR3 sequence is CASSPIQDPDTEAFF. The CDR3 DNA is TGTGCCAGCAGCCCGATCCAGGACCCCGACACTGAAGCTTTCTTT. The full variable domain, with the rest looked up from reference TRBV9 and TRBJ1-1, is DSGVTQTPKHLITATGQRVTLRCSPRSGDLSVYWYQQSLDQGLQFLIQYYNGEERAKGNILERFSAQQFPDLHSELNLSSLELGDSALYFCASSPIQDPDTEAFFGQGTRLTVV.

The chain is built from TRBV28 and TRBJ1-1; 9 positions agree with TRBD1. The CDR3 contains 15 residues. The germline gives CDR1 MDHEN, CDR2 SYDVKM. The ends lost 3 bases at V and 10 bases at J; junction bases unmatched: 12. This chain's CDR3 is CASSFPGQGPASAFF. CDR3 nucleotides: TGTGCCAGCAGTTTTCCCGGACAGGGGCCTGCCTCAGCTTTCTTT.

The chain couples TRBV11-2 to TRBJ2-3, with a possible D match to TRBD1 (6 bases). The V gene's germline CDR1 is SGHAT and CDR2 FQNNGV. This CDR3 has 14 amino acids. With 7 bases removed from V and 2 bases from J, the gap between germline ends came to 13 bases. This CDR3 is CASNQGPHTDTQYF. DNA for the CDR3: TGTGCCAGCAACCAGGGGCCTCACACAGATACGCAGTATTTT. Combining the CDR3 with reference TRBV11-2 and TRBJ2-3 gives the whole variable domain EAGVAQSPRYKIIEKRQSVAFWCNPISGHATLYWYQQILGQGPKLLIQFQNNGVVDDSQLPKDRFSAERLKGVDSTLKIQPAKLEDSAVYLCASNQGPHTDTQYFGPGTRLTVL.

J is TRBJ2-7 and V is TRBV7-9; 8 nucleotides align to TRBD1. The V segment lost 4 bases and the J segment 6 bases; nucleotides outside the gene matches: 8. The CDR3 is 14 amino acids. The germline CDR1 and CDR2 sequences are SEHNR and FQNEAQ (reference sequence). The CDR3 spells CASSSLAGTGEQYF. DNA of the CDR3: TGTGCCAGCAGCTCCCTCGCCGGGACAGGCGAGCAGTACTTC.

The chain recombines TRBV11-3 with TRBJ1-1; no clear D gene. The CDR3 spans 14 residues. Germline values: CDR1 SGHNT, CDR2 YENEEA. Trimming removed 5 bases at V and 2 bases at J, with 12 bases between. CDR3: CASSLNNVNTEAFF. The DNA of the CDR3 is TGTGCCAGCAGCCTTAACAACGTAAACACTGAAGCTTTCTTT.

The J gene is TRBJ1-1, the V gene TRBV11-1, with TRBD1 as a possible D gene (6 bases). The germline V and J ends were trimmed by 5 bases and 4 bases, with 11 bases remaining between them. CDR1 SGHAT and CDR2 FQDESV come from the germline V gene (reference sequence). The CDR3 spans 13 residues. CDR3 DNA: TGTGCCAGCAGCCGGACAGAGTTCACTGAAGCTTTCTTT. It yields the protein CASSRTEFTEAFF.

The rearrangement uses TRBV11-3 and TRBJ2-7; D is possibly TRBD2 (6 bases). Germline CDR1 SGHNT, CDR2 YENEEA. V was trimmed by 3 bases and J by 3 bases, leaving 12 bases between them. This CDR3 region has 14 residues. CDR3 protein: CASSLGGEFYEQYF. The DNA for the CDR3 is TGTGCCAGCAGCTTGGGGGGTGAGTTCTACGAGCAGTACTTC.

This chain joins TRBV11-3 and TRBJ2-5; D is undetermined. The CDR3 is made up of 12 amino acids. The germline V and J ends were trimmed by 3 bases and 5 bases, with 7 bases remaining between them. Germline values: CDR1 SGHNT, CDR2 YENEEA. For the CDR3, the DNA is TGTGCCAGCAGCTTCTATAGGGAGACCCAGTACTTC. As protein: CASSFYRETQYF.

The rearrangement links TRBV19 to TRBJ2-7, with a tentative D call TRBD2 (6 bases). This CDR3 has 15 amino acids. Deletions cut 1 base from V and 2 bases from J, with 12 bases between. CDR1 and CDR2 (germline): LNHDA, SQIVND (reference sequence). Here the CDR3 DNA reads TGTGCCAGTAGTATAGTATCGGGAGACACCTACGAGCAGTACTTC. Translating it yields CASSIVSGDTYEQYF.

The V gene is TRBV7-9, the J gene TRBJ2-5; 11 bases fit TRBD2. Germline V CDR1 and CDR2: SEHNR, FQNEAQ (reference sequence). CDR3 length: 14 residues. The ends lost 3 bases at V and 4 bases at J; junction bases unmatched: 1. This CDR3 is CASSFTSGGETQYF. The CDR3 DNA is TGTGCCAGCAGCTTCACTAGCGGGGGAGAGACCCAGTACTTC.